The 24 T cell receptor beta chains given below trace back to one sample, sequenced in a study of T cells after yellow fever vaccination (dated by TCRdb to about 2019). The treatment or condition label here, explained by the study, means: live attenuated yellow fever vaccine strain. Libraries were built with 5' RACE. Sequencing was performed on an Illumina HiSeq 2500. TCRdb reworked the public reads: Q25 trimming with fastp, MiXCR clone assembly, productive beta chains retained. Each CDR3 protein gets just one entry, which takes the most common genes and DNA from the rows behind it. A total of approximately 69,000 distinct CDR3 sequences appear in this sample, about 6% of them only once. The top ten hold around 2.1% of the sample. The material was CD4+ T cells sorted from PBMCs, obtained more than 13 days after the first yellow fever vaccination. The receptor set was obtained from a man aged 18 to 35 who received the YFV17D yellow fever vaccine.

In this sample, this clonotype turned up many times. The CDR3 DNA follows: TGTGCCATCAGGGGCGGCTTCACAGATACGCAGTATTTT. Translated: CAIRGGFTDTQYF. The chain combines TRBV12-3 or TRBV12-4 with TRBJ2-3, with TRBD1 as a possible D gene (6 bases). This CDR3 spans 13 amino acids. V was trimmed by 10 bases and J by 2 bases, leaving 13 bases between them.

In this sample, this clonotype turned up many times. V gene TRBV4-3 combines with J gene TRBJ2-7; the D is unclear. Germline V gene data show CDR1 as LGHNA and CDR2 as YSLEER. V dropped 0 bases and J dropped 0 bases, with 6 bases sitting between them. The CDR3 contains 14 residues. Here the CDR3 reads CASSQDRSSYEQYF. For the CDR3, the DNA is TGCGCCAGCAGCCAAGACAGGAGCTCCTACGAGCAGTACTTC.

Many counts were recorded for this clonotype. The chain couples TRBV15 to TRBJ1-1, with D uncertain. Germline-derived CDR1 and CDR2 are LNHNV and YYDKDF (reference sequence). The CDR3 loop spans 14 amino acids. The V gene lost 0 bases and the J gene lost 1 base, with 6 bases spanning the gap. As DNA, the CDR3 is TGTGCCACCAGCAGAGATAAGGCGAACACTGAAGCTTTCTTT. This gives the protein CATSRDKANTEAFF. Supplemented by reference TRBV15 and TRBJ1-1, the full variable domain reads DAMVIQNPRYQVTQFGKPVTLSCSQTLNHNVMYWYQQKSSQAPKLLFHYYDKDFNNEADTPDNFQSRRPNTSFCFLDIRSPGLGDTAMYLCATSRDKANTEAFFGQGTRLTVV.

This rearrangement joins TRBV28 to TRBJ1-2; a weak D match, TRBD1 (5 bases). Germline lookup yields CDR1 MDHEN and CDR2 SYDVKM. The CDR3 spans 15 residues. V was trimmed by 1 base and J by 3 bases, leaving 12 bases between them. CDR3 nucleotide sequence: TGTGCCAGCAGTTTATCGAGGGGCGCGCACTATGGCTACACCTTC. Translation gives CASSLSRGAHYGYTF.

Note on this clonotype: A much larger clonotype is one base distant, so this may be a read error. V usage is TRBV18 and J usage is TRBJ1-1; tentative D call: TRBD1 (5 bases). The germline V gene has CDR1 KGHSH and CDR2 LQKENI. The CDR3 loop spans 13 amino acids. CDR3 in DNA: TGTGCCACCTCAACGGACAAGAACACTGAAGCTTTCTTT. Amino acid sequence: CATSTDKNTEAFF.

Ten or more counts support this clonotype. The CDR3 region has the DNA TGCAGTGCTGGCGGTTCCATGAGGGGAGATACGCAGTATTTT. Translating it yields CSAGGSMRGDTQYF. The rearrangement links TRBV20-1 to TRBJ2-3; tentatively, D is TRBD1 or TRBD2 (5 bases each). The length of the CDR3 is 14 residues. Trimming removed 5 bases at V and 5 bases at J, with 17 bases between. CDR1 is DFQATT and CDR2 is SNEGSKA in the germline V gene (reference sequence).

This clonotype was seen at least ten times. This chain links TRBV2 with TRBJ2-1; the match to TRBD2 covers 16 bases. The CDR3 sequence is 14 residues long. The germline gives CDR1 SNHLY, CDR2 FYNNEI. V lost 8 bases and J lost 7; bases outside the gene matches: 2. As DNA, the CDR3 is TGTGCCAGCGGGGGACTAGCGGGGGGGAATGAGCAGTTCTTC. Protein: CASGGLAGGNEQFF.

This clonotype appeared many times. The chain is built from TRBV7-2 and TRBJ2-7, with D unclear. This CDR3 is 12 amino acids long. CDR1 SGHTA and CDR2 FQGNSA come from the germline V gene. V gave up 5 bases and J gave up 0 bases, with 5 bases separating them. The CDR3 DNA follows: TGTGCCAGCAGCCAAAGCTCCTACGAGCAGTACTTC. Encoded protein: CASSQSSYEQYF.

This clonotype was recorded at least ten times. This sequence joins TRBV5-1 and TRBJ1-2, with 7 bases identical to TRBD1. The CDR3 contains 17 residues. CDR1 is SGHRS and CDR2 is YFSETQ in the germline V gene. Unmatched junction bases numbered 14, after V lost 0 bases and J lost 6 bases. The CDR3 reads CASSLGWTGSQGNGYTF. As DNA, the CDR3 is TGCGCCAGCAGCTTGGGGTGGACAGGTTCACAAGGGAATGGCTACACCTTC.

At least ten counts were recorded for this clonotype. V is TRBV7-9 and J is TRBJ1-1; D remains ambiguous. Trimming left V 2 bases short and J 1 base short, with 11 bases between. CDR1 and CDR2 from the germline V gene are SEHNR and FQNEAQ (reference sequence). The CDR3 is 15 residues long. CDR3 DNA: TGTGCCAGCAGCTTAAACTCAATCAGGAACACTGAAGCTTTCTTT. Translated, it gives CASSLNSIRNTEAFF.

J is TRBJ2-4 and V is TRBV2, with a tentative D call TRBD2 (6 bases). V shed 7 bases and J shed 5 bases, with 9 bases lying between them. The CDR3 consists of 12 residues. Germline V lookup: CDR1 SNHLY, CDR2 FYNNEI. The chain's CDR3 is CASTGDQNIQYF. CDR3 DNA: TGTGCCAGCACGGGGGACCAAAACATTCAGTACTTC.

The sample holds many counts of this clonotype. V usage is TRBV12-3 or TRBV12-4 and J usage is TRBJ1-2; D perhaps matches TRBD1 (6 bases). Trimming cost V 5 bases and J 5 bases, with 9 bases left between them. The CDR3 is 12 residues long. The CDR3 DNA follows: TGTGCCAGCAGTCCAGGACAGTATGGCTACACCTTC. This gives the protein CASSPGQYGYTF.

This clonotype was detected ten times or more. The CDR3 reads CASSGQVNVDRPQHF. In nucleotides, the CDR3 is TGTGCCAGCAGTGGACAGGTGAACGTTGATCGGCCCCAGCATTTT. The chain employs TRBV6-1 and TRBJ1-5; the D gene is possibly TRBD1 (6 bases). V dropped 4 bases and J dropped 9 bases, with 19 bases sitting between them. Germline V CDR1 and CDR2: MNHNS, SASEGT. This CDR3 region has 15 residues.

This clonotype was picked up many times. The rearrangement links TRBV5-5 to TRBJ2-3, with a weak D call TRBD1 (6 bases). CDR3 length: 15 amino acids. V shed 4 bases and J shed 2 bases, with 14 bases lying between them. Germline assignment: CDR1 SGHKS and CDR2 YYEKEE (reference sequence). The chain's CDR3 is CASSLDRAPTDTQYF. CDR3 sequence (DNA): TGTGCCAGCAGCCTGGACAGAGCCCCCACAGATACGCAGTATTTT.

This clonotype was recorded at least ten times. The chain combines TRBV7-2 with TRBJ2-1, with 7 bases that match TRBD1. The CDR3 loop spans 12 amino acids. Germline values: CDR1 SGHTA, CDR2 FQGNSA. V shed 4 bases and J 8 bases; nucleotides not matched to a gene: 2. CDR3 loop: CASSSTGDEQFF. CDR3 nucleotides: TGTGCCAGCAGCTCCACAGGGGATGAGCAGTTCTTC.

In this sample, this clonotype turned up many times. The rearrangement uses TRBV20-1 and TRBJ2-5; tentative D call: TRBD2 (6 bases). Germline CDR1 and CDR2: DFQATT and SNEGSKA (reference sequence). The CDR3 extends over 15 amino acids. V shed 0 bases and J shed 2 bases, with 13 bases lying between them. The CDR3 reads CSARDRRGHQETQYF. In DNA form, the CDR3 reads TGCAGTGCTAGAGATCGGAGGGGTCATCAAGAGACCCAGTACTTC.

This clonotype was counted at least ten times. The V call is TRBV12-3 or TRBV12-4, the J call TRBJ1-4; D possibly corresponds to TRBD1 (5 bases). Trimming shortened V by 6 bases and J by 7 bases, and 12 bases separated the two germline ends. The CDR3 covers 13 residues. The CDR3 loop reads CASSGTRLEKLFF. CDR3 bases: TGTGCCAGCAGCGGGACTCGGCTTGAAAAACTGTTTTTT.

This clonotype was found many times. The chain recombines TRBV5-4 with TRBJ2-1; TRBD1 matches at 9 bases. Germline assignment: CDR1 SGHNT and CDR2 YYREEE (reference sequence). V trimming: 3 bases; J trimming: 7 bases; junction bases outside the gene matches: 11. The CDR3 totals 16 residues. The CDR3 protein is CASSSRHGTGQNEQFF. CDR3 sequence (DNA): TGTGCCAGCAGCTCCCGGCATGGGACAGGGCAGAATGAGCAGTTCTTC.

Ten or more counts support this clonotype. The CDR3 region has the DNA TGCGCCAGCAGCCATGGCAGCTCCTATAATTCACCCCTCCACTTT. Protein sequence: CASSHGSSYNSPLHF. V gene TRBV4-1 combines with J gene TRBJ1-6; D not resolved. The germline gives CDR1 MGHRA, CDR2 YSYEKL. V lost 3 bases and J lost 0, with 6 bases in between. The CDR3 is made up of 15 amino acids.

There are many counts of this clonotype. This sequence joins TRBV12-3 or TRBV12-4 and TRBJ2-1, with 11 bases identical to TRBD2. After removal of 5 bases from V and 9 bases from J, the junction contained 12 bases not matched to a gene. The CDR3 length is 16 residues. CDR3 region: CASSPYPSGGFAEQFF. CDR3 nucleotides: TGTGCCAGCAGTCCTTACCCTAGCGGGGGGTTTGCTGAGCAGTTCTTC.

The table lists this clonotype with many counts. The chain employs TRBV15 and TRBJ1-4; no firm D call. The CDR3 covers 13 residues. CDR1 and CDR2 (germline): LNHNV, YYDKDF (reference sequence). V gave up 3 bases and J gave up 6 bases, with 8 bases separating them. CDR3 bases: TGTGCCACCAGCAGGGCAAAATATGAAAAACTGTTTTTT. As protein: CATSRAKYEKLFF.

Turning to this clonotype: A much larger clone sits a single nucleotide away, making a read error possible. The V and J genes are TRBV7-3 and TRBJ2-6, with D possibly TRBD2 on 6 matching bases. Germline V gene data show CDR1 as SGHTA and CDR2 as FQGTGA. There are 15 residues in the CDR3. CDR3 coding DNA: TGTGCCAGCAGCTTAGGCCTGAGGAGGGCCAACGTCCTGGCTTTC. It translates to CASSLGLRRANVLAF.

This clonotype came up many times. This chain connects TRBV5-1 to TRBJ2-2; D remains ambiguous. The CDR3 runs to 15 residues. Trimming shortened V by 0 bases and J by 5 bases, and 11 bases separated the two germline ends. In germline, CDR1 is SGHRS, CDR2 YFSETQ. In DNA form, the CDR3 reads TGCGCCAGCAGCTTGGATCCAGGCGGTACCGGGGAGCTGTTTTTT. Its protein product is CASSLDPGGTGELFF.

This clonotype was recorded many times. This chain links TRBV20-1 with TRBJ1-2, with D maybe TRBD1 (5 bases). The germline V and J ends were trimmed by 5 bases and 0 bases, with 7 bases remaining between them. CDR1 and CDR2 (germline): DFQATT, SNEGSKA (reference sequence). The CDR3 extends over 12 amino acids. CDR3 in DNA: TGCAGTGCTTCAGGGCCTAACTATGGCTACACCTTC. It encodes CSASGPNYGYTF.